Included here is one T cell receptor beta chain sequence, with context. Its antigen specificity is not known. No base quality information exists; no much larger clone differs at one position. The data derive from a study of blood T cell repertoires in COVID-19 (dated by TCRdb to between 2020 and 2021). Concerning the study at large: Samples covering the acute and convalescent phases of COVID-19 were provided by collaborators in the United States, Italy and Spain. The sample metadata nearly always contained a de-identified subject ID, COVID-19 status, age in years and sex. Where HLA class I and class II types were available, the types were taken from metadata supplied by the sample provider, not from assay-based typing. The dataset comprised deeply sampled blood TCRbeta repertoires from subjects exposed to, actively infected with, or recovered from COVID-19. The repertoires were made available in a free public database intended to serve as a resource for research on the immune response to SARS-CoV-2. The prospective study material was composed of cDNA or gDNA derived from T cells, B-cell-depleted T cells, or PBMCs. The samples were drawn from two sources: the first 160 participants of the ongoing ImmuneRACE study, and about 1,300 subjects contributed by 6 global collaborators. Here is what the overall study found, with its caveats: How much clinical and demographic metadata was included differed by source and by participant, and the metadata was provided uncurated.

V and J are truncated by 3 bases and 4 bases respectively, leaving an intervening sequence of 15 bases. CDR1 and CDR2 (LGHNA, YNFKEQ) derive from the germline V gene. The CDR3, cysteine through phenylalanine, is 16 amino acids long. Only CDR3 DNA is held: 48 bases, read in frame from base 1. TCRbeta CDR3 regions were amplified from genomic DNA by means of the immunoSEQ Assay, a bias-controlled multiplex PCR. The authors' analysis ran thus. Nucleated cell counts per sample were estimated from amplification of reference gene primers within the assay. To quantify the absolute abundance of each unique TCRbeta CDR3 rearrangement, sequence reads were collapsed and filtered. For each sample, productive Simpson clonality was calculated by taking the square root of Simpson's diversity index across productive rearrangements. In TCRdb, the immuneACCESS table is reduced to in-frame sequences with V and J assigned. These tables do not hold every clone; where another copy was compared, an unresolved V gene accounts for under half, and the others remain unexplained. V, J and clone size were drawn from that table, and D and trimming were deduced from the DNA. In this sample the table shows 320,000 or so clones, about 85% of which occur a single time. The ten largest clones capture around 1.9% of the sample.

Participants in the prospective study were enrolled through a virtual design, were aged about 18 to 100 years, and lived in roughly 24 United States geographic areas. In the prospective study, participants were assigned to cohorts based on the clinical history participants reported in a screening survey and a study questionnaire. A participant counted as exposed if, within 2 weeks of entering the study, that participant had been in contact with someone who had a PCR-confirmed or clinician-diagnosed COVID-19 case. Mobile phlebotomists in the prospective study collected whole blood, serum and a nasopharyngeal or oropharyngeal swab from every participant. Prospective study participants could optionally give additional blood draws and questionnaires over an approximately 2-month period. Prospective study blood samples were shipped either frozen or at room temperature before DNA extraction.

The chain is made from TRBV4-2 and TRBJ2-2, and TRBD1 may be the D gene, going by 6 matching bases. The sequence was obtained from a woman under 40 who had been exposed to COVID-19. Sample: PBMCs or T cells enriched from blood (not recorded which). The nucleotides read TGTGCCAGCAGCCAGATAACAGGGCCTGCCACCGGGGAGCTGTTTTTT. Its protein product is CASSQITGPATGELFF.